One and the same sample provided the 8 T cell receptor beta chains below, sequenced in a study of blood T cell repertoires in COVID-19. The table came from immunoSEQ multiplex PCR; TCRdb's copy has only in-frame clones and leaves some out. The repertoire holds about 210,000 clones, with around 89% as singletons. The sample was peripheral blood. These receptors originate from a woman between 35 and 50 years old with acute or convalescent COVID-19.

This clone was detected once. This chain joins TRBV9 and TRBJ2-2, with D perhaps TRBD1 (6 bases). From germline, CDR1 is SGDLS and CDR2 YYNGEE. The CDR3 covers 15 residues. Trimming pared 4 bases from V and 2 bases from J, leaving 12 bases between. The CDR3 here is CASSTTGFNTGELFF. As DNA, the CDR3 is TGTGCCAGCAGCACCACAGGGTTTAACACCGGGGAGCTGTTTTTT.

The chain links TRBV7-9 to TRBJ2-2; 7 positions agree with TRBD1. CDR1 and CDR2 from the germline V gene are SEHNR and FQNEAQ (reference sequence). The CDR3 loop spans 15 amino acids. The trim removed 5 bases at V and 5 bases at J, leaving 8 bases unmatched. The CDR3 sequence is CASSPGQHLTGELFF. The CDR3 nucleotides read TGTGCCAGCAGCCCGGGACAGCACTTAACCGGGGAGCTGTTTTTT.

This clone was recorded once. The V and J genes are TRBV10-2 and TRBJ2-7; 11 positions agree with TRBD2. With 4 bases clipped from V and 3 bases from J, the junction kept 2 bases outside the gene matches. Germline CDR1 reads WSHSY; CDR2 reads SAAADI. The CDR3 sequence is 14 residues long. DNA of the CDR3: TGCGCCAGCAGTGGACTAGCGGGGATCTACGAGCAGTACGTC. This sequence encodes CASSGLAGIYEQYV.

There are a few counts of this clone. This rearrangement joins TRBV2 to TRBJ1-5; TRBD1 might be the D (6 bases). Germline lookup yields CDR1 SNHLY and CDR2 FYNNEI. V dropped 6 bases and J dropped 3 bases, with 12 bases sitting between them. This CDR3 spans 14 amino acids. In nucleotides, the CDR3 is TGTGCCAGCAGATCAGACAGGTCCAATCAGCCCCAGCATTTT. It specifies CASRSDRSNQPQHF.

This chain links TRBV7-2 with TRBJ1-5; TRBD1 is a possible D gene (6 bases). This CDR3 spans 15 amino acids. Germline-derived CDR1 and CDR2 are SGHTA and FQGNSA. Trimming stripped 6 bases from V and 2 bases from J, with 14 bases between. The CDR3 DNA is TGTGCCAGCAGTCCACAGGGCCGGGGCAATCAGCCCCAGCATTTT. The encoded protein is CASSPQGRGNQPQHF.

This clone turned up a few times. J is TRBJ1-1 and V is TRBV19; weak D call: TRBD1 (6 bases). This CDR3 is 17 amino acids long. Trimming pared 1 base from V and 0 bases from J, leaving 15 bases between. Germline V lookup: CDR1 LNHDA, CDR2 SQIVND (reference sequence). The CDR3 DNA follows: TGTGCCAGTAGTATAGGTTACGGACAGACTATGAACACTGAAGCTTTCTTT. Protein: CASSIGYGQTMNTEAFF.

The chain has TRBV24-1 and TRBJ2-1, with 7 bases lining up with TRBD1. CDR1 and CDR2 from the germline V gene are KGHDR and SFDVKD. J gave up 3 bases and V 3 bases, and 10 bases lay outside the gene matches. The CDR3 has 17 residues. This CDR3 is CATSDPGYGTDYNEQFF. As DNA, the CDR3 is TGTGCCACCAGTGATCCCGGGTATGGGACAGACTACAATGAGCAGTTCTTC.

V gene TRBV5-1 combines with J gene TRBJ1-2, with D maybe TRBD1 (5 bases). V was trimmed by 0 bases and J by 7 bases, leaving 19 bases between them. The CDR3 length is 16 residues. Germline V lookup: CDR1 SGHRS, CDR2 YFSETQ. The chain's CDR3 is CASSLDPLIGAFGYTF. The DNA of the CDR3 is TGCGCCAGCAGCTTGGATCCTTTGATAGGGGCTTTTGGCTACACCTTC.